The clone carrying this TCR beta chain was counted a few times. The data are from a study of blood T cell repertoires in COVID-19. Study as a whole: From T cells, B-cell-depleted T cells, or PBMCs came the material, which was cDNA or gDNA.

Authors' data handling: Amplification of reference gene primers provided the estimated nucleated cell counts. Sequencing used immunoSEQ multiplex PCR; TCRdb keeps in-frame clones, though not all of them. That table furnishes V, J and clone size, whereas the DNA furnished D and trimming. The sample shows roughly 250,000 clones, 81% of them seen only once. The CDR3 covers 18 residues. The germline CDR1 and CDR2 sequences are LNHDA and SQIVND (reference sequence). Trimming at V came to 4 bases and at J to 7 bases, leaving 16 bases not matched to a gene. This sequence originates from a woman in her sixties with active or convalescent COVID-19. Sequencing was performed on peripheral blood. The rearrangement uses TRBV19 and TRBJ1-6, with 7 bases matching TRBD1. The CDR3 loop is CASSKGQRVALGNSPLHF. In nucleotides, the CDR3 is TGTGCCAGTAGTAAGGGACAGAGGGTGGCACTGGGCAATTCACCCCTCCACTTT. The variable domain in full, completed from reference TRBV19 and TRBJ1-6, reads DGGITQSPKYLFRKEGQNVTLSCEQNLNHDAMYWYRQDPGQGLRLIYYSQIVNDFQKGDIAEGYSVSREKKESFPLTVTSAQKNPTAFYLCASSKGQRVALGNSPLHFGNGTRLTVT.